A single TCR beta chain is shown here with its context. This specimen comes from a study of CD8+ T cells in alopecia areata. RNA was extracted and reverse transcribed into cDNA as the sequencing template. Measured with immunoSEQ multiplex PCR; TCRdb has only the in-frame clones, and not every one. The sample records over 85,000 clones, about 70% being singletons. Documented treatment: oral pan-JAK inhibitor, 5-10 mg twice daily. V was pared by 2 bases and J by 7 bases, with 7 bases of the junction left unmatched. From germline, CDR1 is LGHNA and CDR2 YSLEER. The length of the CDR3 is 14 residues. The sequenced sample was CD8+ T cells sorted from blood, obtained between weeks 43 and 45, from a patient treated with tofacitinib. The sequence was obtained from a human donor with alopecia areata. The chain employs TRBV4-3 and TRBJ1-2; TRBD1 matches at 7 bases. The CDR3 spells CASSQYRTGAGYTF. The CDR3 coding sequence is TGCGCCAGCAGCCAATATCGGACAGGTGCTGGCTACACCTTC.